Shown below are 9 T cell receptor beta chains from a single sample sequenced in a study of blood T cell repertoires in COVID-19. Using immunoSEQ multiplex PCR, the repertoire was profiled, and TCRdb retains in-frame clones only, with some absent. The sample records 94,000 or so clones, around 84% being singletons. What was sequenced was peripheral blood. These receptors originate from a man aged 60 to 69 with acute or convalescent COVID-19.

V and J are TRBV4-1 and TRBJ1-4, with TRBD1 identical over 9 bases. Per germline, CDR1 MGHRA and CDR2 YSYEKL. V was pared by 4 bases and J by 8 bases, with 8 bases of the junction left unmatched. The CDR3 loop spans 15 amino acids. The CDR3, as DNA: TGCGCCAGCAGCCCCACAGGGGGCGCGAACGAAAAACTGTTTTTT. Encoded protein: CASSPTGGANEKLFF.

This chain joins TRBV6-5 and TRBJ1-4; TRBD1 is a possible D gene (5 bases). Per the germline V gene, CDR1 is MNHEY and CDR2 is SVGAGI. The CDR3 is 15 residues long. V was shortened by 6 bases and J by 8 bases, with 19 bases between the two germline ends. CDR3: CASRASDGAKEKLFF. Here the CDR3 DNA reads TGTGCCAGCAGGGCCTCGGATGGGGCGAAAGAAAAACTGTTTTTT.

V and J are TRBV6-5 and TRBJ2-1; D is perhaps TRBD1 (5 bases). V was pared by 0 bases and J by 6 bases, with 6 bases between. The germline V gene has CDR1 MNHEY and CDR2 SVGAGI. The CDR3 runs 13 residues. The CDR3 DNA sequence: TGTGCCAGCAGTTACTCGGGGCTCAATGAGCAGTTCTTC. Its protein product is CASSYSGLNEQFF.

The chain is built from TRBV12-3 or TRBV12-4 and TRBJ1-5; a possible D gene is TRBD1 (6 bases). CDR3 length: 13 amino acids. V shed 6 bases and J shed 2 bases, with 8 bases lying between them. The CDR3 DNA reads TGTGCCAGCAGACAGGGTGGCAATCAGCCCCAGCATTTT. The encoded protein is CASRQGGNQPQHF.

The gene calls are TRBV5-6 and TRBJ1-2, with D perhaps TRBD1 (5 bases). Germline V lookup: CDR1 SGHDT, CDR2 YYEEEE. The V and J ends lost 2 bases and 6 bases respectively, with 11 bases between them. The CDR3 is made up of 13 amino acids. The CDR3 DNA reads TGTGCCAGCAGCTTCGGGGGGGACCATGGCTACACCTTC. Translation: CASSFGGDHGYTF.

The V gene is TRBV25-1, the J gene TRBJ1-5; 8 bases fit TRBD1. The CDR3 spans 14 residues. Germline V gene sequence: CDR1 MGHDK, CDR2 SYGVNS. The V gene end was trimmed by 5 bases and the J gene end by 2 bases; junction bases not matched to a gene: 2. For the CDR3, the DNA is TGTGCCAGCAGTTTGACAGGGGGCAATCAGCCCCAGCATTTT. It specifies CASSLTGGNQPQHF.

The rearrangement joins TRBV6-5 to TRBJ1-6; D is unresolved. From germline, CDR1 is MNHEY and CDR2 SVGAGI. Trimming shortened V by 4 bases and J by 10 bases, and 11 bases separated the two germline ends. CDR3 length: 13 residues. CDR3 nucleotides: TGTGCCAGCAGTTCTTTAGTATCGTCACCCCTCCACTTT. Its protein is CASSSLVSSPLHF.

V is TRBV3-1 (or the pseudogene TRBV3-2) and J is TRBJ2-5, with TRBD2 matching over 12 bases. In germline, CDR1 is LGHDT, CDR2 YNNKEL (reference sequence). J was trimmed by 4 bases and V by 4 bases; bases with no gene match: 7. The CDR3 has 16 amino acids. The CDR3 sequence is CASSRGLAGPSETQYF. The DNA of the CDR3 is TGTGCCAGCAGCCGCGGACTAGCGGGGCCTTCAGAGACCCAGTACTTC.

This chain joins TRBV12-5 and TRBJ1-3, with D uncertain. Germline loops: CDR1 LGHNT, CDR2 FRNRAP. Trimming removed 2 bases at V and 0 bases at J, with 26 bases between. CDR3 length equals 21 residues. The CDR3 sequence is CASGLPRLQGPCYYSGNTIYF. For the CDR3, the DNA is TGTGCTAGTGGTTTGCCCCGTCTCCAAGGCCCCTGCTACTACTCTGGAAACACCATATATTTT.